A selection of T cell receptor beta chains follows, all from one sample in a study of CD8 T cells in ankylosing spondylitis. TCRdb passed the 5' RACE reads through MiXCR, listing each CDR3 protein once. This sample has some 9,400 distinct CDR3 sequences; around 5.5% occur once, and the top ten carry approximately 40%. Sequences were obtained from blood, either unsorted or a sorted T cell fraction (not recorded which). The receptor source for this set is a female donor with ankylosing spondylitis or in good health (not recorded which). Both conserved end residues are part of each CDR3. The D gene is left open where the match is weak. Clone sizes are given selectively: once, few, many, or a class where the clone is expanded.

v_call: TRBV9; clone_size: medium-sized; j_call: TRBJ2-1; d_call: -; cdr3_aa: CASSDRGAHEQFF; cdr3_nt: TGTGCCAGCAGCGATCGGGGGGCCCATGAGCAGTTCTTC
v_call: TRBV9; clone_size: many; j_call: TRBJ2-1; d_call: TRBD1; cdr3_aa: CASSPQGQGAPEQFF; cdr3_nt: TGTGCCAGCAGCCCCCAGGGACAGGGGGCTCCTGAGCAGTTCTTC
v_call: TRBV9; clone_size: -; j_call: TRBJ2-1; d_call: -; cdr3_aa: CASSGGGAPSYNEQFF; cdr3_nt: TGTGCCAGCAGCGGTGGGGGGGCCCCCTCCTACAATGAGCAGTTCTTC
v_call: TRBV9; clone_size: few; j_call: TRBJ2-7; d_call: TRBD2; cdr3_aa: CASSVEPSGSRYEQYF; cdr3_nt: TGTGCCAGCAGCGTAGAACCCAGCGGGAGCAGGTACGAGCAGTACTTC
v_call: TRBV9; clone_size: many; j_call: TRBJ2-1; d_call: TRBD2; cdr3_aa: CASSVGLAGKHEQFF; cdr3_nt: TGTGCCAGCAGCGTAGGACTAGCGGGTAAACATGAGCAGTTCTTC
v_call: TRBV9; clone_size: many; j_call: TRBJ1-4; d_call: TRBD1; cdr3_aa: CASSGQGEGEKLFF; cdr3_nt: TGTGCCAGCAGCGGGCAGGGGGAAGGCGAAAAACTGTTTTTT
v_call: TRBV9; clone_size: many; j_call: TRBJ2-1; d_call: TRBD2; cdr3_aa: CASSVSGGRPSSYNEQFF; cdr3_nt: TGTGCCAGCAGCGTATCTGGCGGGAGGCCAAGCTCCTACAATGAGCAGTTCTTC
v_call: TRBV9; clone_size: many; j_call: TRBJ2-1; d_call: -; cdr3_aa: CASSVRDSSYNEQFF; cdr3_nt: TGTGCCAGCAGCGTACGGGACTCCTCCTACAATGAGCAGTTCTTC
v_call: TRBV9; clone_size: many; j_call: TRBJ2-5; d_call: -; cdr3_aa: CASSGPQGIQETQYF; cdr3_nt: TGTGCCAGCAGCGGACCTCAGGGAATCCAAGAGACCCAGTACTTC
v_call: TRBV9; clone_size: -; j_call: TRBJ2-2; d_call: TRBD2; cdr3_aa: CASSSSGLASGGANTGELFF; cdr3_nt: TGTGCCAGCAGCTCATCAGGGCTGGCTAGCGGGGGGGCGAACACCGGGGAGCTGTTTTTT
v_call: TRBV9; clone_size: many; j_call: TRBJ1-3; d_call: -; cdr3_aa: CASSLDDRKISGNTIYF; cdr3_nt: TGTGCCAGCAGCCTAGACGACAGGAAAATCTCTGGAAACACCATATATTTT
v_call: TRBV9; clone_size: medium-sized; j_call: TRBJ1-1; d_call: TRBD1; cdr3_aa: CASSANRGRDTEAFF; cdr3_nt: TGTGCCAGCAGCGCAAACAGGGGGCGTGACACTGAAGCTTTCTTT
v_call: TRBV9; clone_size: -; j_call: TRBJ2-3; d_call: TRBD2; cdr3_aa: CASSIRVAGGPERDTQYF; cdr3_nt: TGTGCCAGCAGCATAAGGGTAGCGGGAGGTCCTGAGAGAGATACGCAGTATTTT
v_call: TRBV9; clone_size: few; j_call: TRBJ2-7; d_call: TRBD2; cdr3_aa: CASSVGATSGSYEQYF; cdr3_nt: TGTGCCAGCAGCGTAGGGGCGACTAGCGGGAGTTACGAGCAGTACTTC
v_call: TRBV9; clone_size: medium-sized; j_call: TRBJ2-7; d_call: TRBD2; cdr3_aa: CASSVGGRDGYEQYF; cdr3_nt: TGTGCCAGCAGCGTAGGAGGGAGGGACGGCTACGAGCAGTACTTC
v_call: TRBV9; clone_size: many; j_call: TRBJ2-7; d_call: TRBD2; cdr3_aa: CASSSGGGEQYF; cdr3_nt: TGTGCCAGCAGCTCAGGCGGGGGCGAGCAGTACTTC
v_call: TRBV9; clone_size: many; j_call: TRBJ2-7; d_call: TRBD1; cdr3_aa: CASSTGQASEQYF; cdr3_nt: TGTGCCAGCAGCACGGGACAGGCCTCCGAGCAGTACTTC
v_call: TRBV2; clone_size: -; j_call: TRBJ2-7; d_call: -; cdr3_aa: CARGGLENDEQYF; cdr3_nt: TGTGCCAGGGGGGGACTGGAGAATGACGAGCAGTACTTC